This T cell receptor (beta chain) was retrieved from a study of T cell repertoires in cytomegalovirus infection. Across the study: The authors relied on CMV epitopes, both recently identified HLA-C-restricted and well-studied HLA-B-restricted. A matching HLA type, together with CMV infection, was signaled by public TCR beta signatures.

Trimming pared 7 bases from V and 0 bases from J, leaving 12 bases between. The CDR3 runs 14 residues. Germline assignment: CDR1 MDHEN and CDR2 SYDVKM. One entry per CDR3 protein, called by TCRdb with MiXCR from the reads. The sample lists about 770,000 distinct CDR3 sequences; under 35% were seen once. As to this clonotype: Its target is not known.

Findings and limits, study-wide: CMV-specific TCR beta clonotypes restricted by HLA-C dominated the ex vivo response. Cumulated frequencies of public TCR beta families served to identify carriers of CMV plus the relevant HLA.

The receptor was isolated from a human donor in good health (CMV status not recorded). Some clones in this sample may be carry-over from other donors' samples. The chain uses TRBV28 and TRBJ1-2; D might be TRBD1 (6 bases). This specimen consisted of cultured CD8+ T cells from PBMCs, obtained from culture after CMV antigen stimulation. The CDR3 sequence: CASKPGDTNYGYTF. The DNA for the CDR3 is TGTGCCAGCAAACCAGGGGATACTAACTATGGCTACACCTTC.